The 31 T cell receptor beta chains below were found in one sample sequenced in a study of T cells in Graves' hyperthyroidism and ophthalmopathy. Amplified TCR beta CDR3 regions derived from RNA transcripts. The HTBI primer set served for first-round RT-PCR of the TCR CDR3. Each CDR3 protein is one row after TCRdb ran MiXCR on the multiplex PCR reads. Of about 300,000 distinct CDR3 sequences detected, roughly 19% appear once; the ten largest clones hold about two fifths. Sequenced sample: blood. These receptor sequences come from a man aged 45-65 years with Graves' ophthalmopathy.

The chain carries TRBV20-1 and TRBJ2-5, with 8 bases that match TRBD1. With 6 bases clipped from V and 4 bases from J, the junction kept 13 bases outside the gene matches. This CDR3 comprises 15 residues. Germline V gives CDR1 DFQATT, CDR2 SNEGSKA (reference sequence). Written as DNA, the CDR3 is TGCAGTGCCATCTACTTCCAGGGGGCTCGAGAGACCCAGTACTTC. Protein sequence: CSAIYFQGARETQYF.

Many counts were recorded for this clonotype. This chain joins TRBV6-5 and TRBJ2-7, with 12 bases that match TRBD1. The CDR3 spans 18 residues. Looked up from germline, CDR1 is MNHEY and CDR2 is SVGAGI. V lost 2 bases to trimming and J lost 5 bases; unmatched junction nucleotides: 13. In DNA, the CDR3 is TGTGCCAGCAGTTACGGCGTCCCGGGACAGGGGGCTAGAGACGAGCAGTACTTC. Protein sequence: CASSYGVPGQGARDEQYF.

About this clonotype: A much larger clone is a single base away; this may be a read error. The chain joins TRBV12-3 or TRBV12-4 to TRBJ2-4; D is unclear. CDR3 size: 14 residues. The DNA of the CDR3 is TGTGCCAGCAGTTACCCCAGAGCCAAAACCATTCAGTACTTC. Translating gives CASSYPRAKTIQYF.

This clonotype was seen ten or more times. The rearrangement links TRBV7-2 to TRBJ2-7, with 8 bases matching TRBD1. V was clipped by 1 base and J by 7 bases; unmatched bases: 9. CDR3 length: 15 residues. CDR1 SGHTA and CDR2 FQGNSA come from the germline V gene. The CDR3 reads CASSLGQGNAGEQYF. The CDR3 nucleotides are TGTGCCAGCAGCTTAGGACAGGGGAATGCGGGTGAGCAGTACTTC.

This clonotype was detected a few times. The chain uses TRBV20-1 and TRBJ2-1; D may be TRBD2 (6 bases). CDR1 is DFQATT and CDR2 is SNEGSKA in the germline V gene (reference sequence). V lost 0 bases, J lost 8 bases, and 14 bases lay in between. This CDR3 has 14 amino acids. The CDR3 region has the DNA TGCAGTGCTAGAGATTTAACCGGAGGGTATGAGCAGTTCTTC. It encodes CSARDLTGGYEQFF.

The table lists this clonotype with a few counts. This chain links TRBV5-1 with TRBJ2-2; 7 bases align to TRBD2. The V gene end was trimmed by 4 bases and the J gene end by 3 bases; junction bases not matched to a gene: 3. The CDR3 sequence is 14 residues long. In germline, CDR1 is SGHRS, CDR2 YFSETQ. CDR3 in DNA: TGCGCCAGCAGCCCGGGAGGAGACACCGGGGAGCTGTTTTTT. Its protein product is CASSPGGDTGELFF.

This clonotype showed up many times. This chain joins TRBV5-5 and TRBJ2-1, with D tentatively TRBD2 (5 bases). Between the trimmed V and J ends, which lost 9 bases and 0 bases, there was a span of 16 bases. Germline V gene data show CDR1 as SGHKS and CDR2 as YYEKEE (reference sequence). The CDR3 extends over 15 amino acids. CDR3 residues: CATARDLASYNEQFF. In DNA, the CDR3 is TGTGCCACCGCCCGTGACCTAGCCTCCTACAATGAGCAGTTCTTC.

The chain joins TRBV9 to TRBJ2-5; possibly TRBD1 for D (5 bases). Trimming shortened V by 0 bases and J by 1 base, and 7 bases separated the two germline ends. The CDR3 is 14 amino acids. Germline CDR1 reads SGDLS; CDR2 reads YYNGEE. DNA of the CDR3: TGTGCCAGCAGCGTAGGAAGGGGCCAAGAGACCCAGTACTTC. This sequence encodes CASSVGRGQETQYF.

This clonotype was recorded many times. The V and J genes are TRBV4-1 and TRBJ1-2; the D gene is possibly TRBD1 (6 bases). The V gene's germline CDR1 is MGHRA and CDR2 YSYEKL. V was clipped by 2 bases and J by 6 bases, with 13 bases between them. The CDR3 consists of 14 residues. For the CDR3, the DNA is TGCGCCAGCAGCCAACGTGGTGCAGGGGATGGCTACACCTTC. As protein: CASSQRGAGDGYTF.

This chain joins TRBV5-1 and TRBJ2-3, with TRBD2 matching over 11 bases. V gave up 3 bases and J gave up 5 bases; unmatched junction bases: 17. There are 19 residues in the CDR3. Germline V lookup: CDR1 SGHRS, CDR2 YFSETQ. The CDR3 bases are TGCGCCAGCAGCTCAAGGGGGCTAGCGGGAGGTCCTATGGAAGATACGCAGTATTTT. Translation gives CASSSRGLAGGPMEDTQYF.

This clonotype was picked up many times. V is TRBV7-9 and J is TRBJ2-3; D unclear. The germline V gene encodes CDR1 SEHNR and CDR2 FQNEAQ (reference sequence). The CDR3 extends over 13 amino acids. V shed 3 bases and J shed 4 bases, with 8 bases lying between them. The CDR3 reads CASSFMRADTQYF. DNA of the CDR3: TGTGCCAGCAGCTTTATGCGCGCAGATACGCAGTATTTT.

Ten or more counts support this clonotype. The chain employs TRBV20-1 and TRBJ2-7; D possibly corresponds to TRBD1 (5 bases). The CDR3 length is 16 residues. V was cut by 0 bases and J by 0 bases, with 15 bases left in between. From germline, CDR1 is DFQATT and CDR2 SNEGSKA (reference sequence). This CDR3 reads CSARDRTSARSYEQYF. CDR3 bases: TGCAGTGCTAGAGATCGGACAAGCGCCCGCTCCTACGAGCAGTACTTC.

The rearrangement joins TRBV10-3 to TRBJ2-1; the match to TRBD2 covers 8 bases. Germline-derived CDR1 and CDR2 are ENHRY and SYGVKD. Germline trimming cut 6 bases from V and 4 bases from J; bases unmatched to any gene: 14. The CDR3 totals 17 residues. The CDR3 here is CAIRGASGGVSYNEQFF. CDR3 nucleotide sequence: TGTGCCATCAGGGGGGCTTCGGGAGGGGTATCTTACAATGAGCAGTTCTTC.

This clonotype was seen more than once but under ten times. This CDR3 reads CATSDFPGLAPQETQYF. The CDR3 DNA sequence: TGTGCCACCAGTGATTTTCCCGGACTAGCGCCTCAAGAGACCCAGTACTTC. The genes are TRBV24-1 and TRBJ2-5, with TRBD2 identical over 9 bases. The CDR3 is made up of 17 amino acids. With 1 base clipped from V and 2 bases from J, the junction kept 7 bases outside the gene matches. Germline lookup yields CDR1 KGHDR and CDR2 SFDVKD.

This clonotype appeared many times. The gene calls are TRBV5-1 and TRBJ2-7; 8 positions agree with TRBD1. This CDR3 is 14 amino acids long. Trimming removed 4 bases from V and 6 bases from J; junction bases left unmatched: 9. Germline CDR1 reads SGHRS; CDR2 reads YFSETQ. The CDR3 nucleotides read TGCGCCAGCAGCCTCTGGACAGGGTCCACCGAGCAGTACTTC. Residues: CASSLWTGSTEQYF.

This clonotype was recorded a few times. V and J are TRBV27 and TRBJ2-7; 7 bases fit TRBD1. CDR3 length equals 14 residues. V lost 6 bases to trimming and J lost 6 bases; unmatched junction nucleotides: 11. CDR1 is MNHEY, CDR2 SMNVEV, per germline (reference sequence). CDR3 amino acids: CASRSLATGAEQYF. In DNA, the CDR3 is TGTGCCAGCAGGAGCCTCGCAACAGGGGCCGAGCAGTACTTC.

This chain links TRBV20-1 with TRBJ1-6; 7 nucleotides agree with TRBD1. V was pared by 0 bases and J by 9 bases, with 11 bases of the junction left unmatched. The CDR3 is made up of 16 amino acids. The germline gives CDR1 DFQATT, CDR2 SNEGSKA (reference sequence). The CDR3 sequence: CSARDRQGGESSPLHF. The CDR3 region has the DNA TGCAGTGCTAGAGACCGGCAGGGGGGAGAAAGTTCACCCCTCCACTTT.

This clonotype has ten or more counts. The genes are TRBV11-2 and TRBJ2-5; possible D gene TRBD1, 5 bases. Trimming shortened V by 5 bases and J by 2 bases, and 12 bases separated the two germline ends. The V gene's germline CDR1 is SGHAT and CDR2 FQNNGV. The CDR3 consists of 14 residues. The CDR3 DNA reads TGTGCCAGCAGCACCTGGACACAACAAGAGACCCAGTACTTC. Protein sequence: CASSTWTQQETQYF.

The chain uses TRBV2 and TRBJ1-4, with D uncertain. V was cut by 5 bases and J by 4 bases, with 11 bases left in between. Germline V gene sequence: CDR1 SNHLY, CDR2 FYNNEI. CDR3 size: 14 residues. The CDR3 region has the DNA TGTGCCAGCAGTTTCCGAAGCATTAATGAAAAACTGTTTTTT. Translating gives CASSFRSINEKLFF.

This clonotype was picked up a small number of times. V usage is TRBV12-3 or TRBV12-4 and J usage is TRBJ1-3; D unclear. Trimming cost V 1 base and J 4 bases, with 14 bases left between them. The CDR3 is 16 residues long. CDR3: CASSLEGTRFGNTIYF. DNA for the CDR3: TGTGCCAGCAGTTTAGAGGGCACCCGATTCGGAAACACCATATATTTT.

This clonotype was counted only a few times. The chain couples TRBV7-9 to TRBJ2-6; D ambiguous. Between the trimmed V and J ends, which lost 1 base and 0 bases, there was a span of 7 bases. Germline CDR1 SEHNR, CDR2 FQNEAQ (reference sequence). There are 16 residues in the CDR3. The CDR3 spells CASSLGHYSGANVLTF. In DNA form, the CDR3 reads TGTGCCAGCAGCTTAGGACACTACTCTGGGGCCAACGTCCTGACTTTC. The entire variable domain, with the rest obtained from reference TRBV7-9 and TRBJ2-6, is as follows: DTGVSQNPRHKITKRGQNVTFRCDPISEHNRLYWYRQTLGQGPEFLTYFQNEAQLEKSRLLSDRFSAERPKGSFSTLEIQRTEQGDSAMYLCASSLGHYSGANVLTFGAGSRLTVL.

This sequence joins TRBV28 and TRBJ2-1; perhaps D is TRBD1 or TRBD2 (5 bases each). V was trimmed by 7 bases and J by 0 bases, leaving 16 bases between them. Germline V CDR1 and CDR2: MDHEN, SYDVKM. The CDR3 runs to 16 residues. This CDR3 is CASTPWGSSSYNEQFF. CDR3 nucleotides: TGTGCCAGCACCCCTTGGGGGTCCAGCTCCTACAATGAGCAGTTCTTC. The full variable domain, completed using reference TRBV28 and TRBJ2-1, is DVKVTQSSRYLVKRTGEKVFLECVQDMDHENMFWYRQDPGLGLRLIYFSYDVKMKEKGDIPEGYSVSREKKERFSLILESASTNQTSMYLCASTPWGSSSYNEQFFGPGTRLTVL.

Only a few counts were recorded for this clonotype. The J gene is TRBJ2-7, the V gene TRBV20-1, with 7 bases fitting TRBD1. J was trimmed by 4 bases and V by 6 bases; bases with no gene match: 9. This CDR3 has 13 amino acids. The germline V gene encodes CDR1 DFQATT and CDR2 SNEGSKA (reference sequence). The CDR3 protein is CSAPDPGGYEQYF. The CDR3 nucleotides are TGCAGTGCCCCCGACCCAGGGGGATACGAGCAGTACTTC.

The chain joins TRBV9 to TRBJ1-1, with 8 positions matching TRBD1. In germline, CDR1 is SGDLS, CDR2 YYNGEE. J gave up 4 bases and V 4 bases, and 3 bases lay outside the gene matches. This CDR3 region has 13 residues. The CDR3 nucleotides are TGTGCCAGCAGCCACGGACAGGGCACTGAAGCTTTCTTT. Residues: CASSHGQGTEAFF.

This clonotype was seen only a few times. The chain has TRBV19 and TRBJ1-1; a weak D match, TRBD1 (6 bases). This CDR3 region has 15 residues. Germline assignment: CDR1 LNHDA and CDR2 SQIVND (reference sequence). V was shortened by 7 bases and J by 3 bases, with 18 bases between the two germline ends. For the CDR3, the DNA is TGTGCCAGTATTAAAGGAGGAGGACAGTACACTGAAGCTTTCTTT. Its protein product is CASIKGGGQYTEAFF.

CDR3 in amino acids: CASSIGGLAYEQYF. The CDR3 DNA follows: TGTGCCAGTAGTATAGGAGGGTTAGCCTACGAGCAGTACTTC. J is TRBJ2-7 and V is TRBV19; TRBD2 is a possible D gene (5 bases). The CDR3 length is 14 residues. V was shortened by 1 base and J by 2 bases, with 9 bases between the two germline ends. The V gene's germline CDR1 is LNHDA and CDR2 SQIVND (reference sequence).

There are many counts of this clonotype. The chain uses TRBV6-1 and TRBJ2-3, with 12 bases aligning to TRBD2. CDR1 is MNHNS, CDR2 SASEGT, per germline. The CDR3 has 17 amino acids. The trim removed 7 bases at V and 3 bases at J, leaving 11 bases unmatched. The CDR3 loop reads CASKSSTSGSLTDTQYF. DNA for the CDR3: TGTGCCAGCAAATCGTCGACTAGCGGGAGTCTGACAGATACGCAGTATTTT.

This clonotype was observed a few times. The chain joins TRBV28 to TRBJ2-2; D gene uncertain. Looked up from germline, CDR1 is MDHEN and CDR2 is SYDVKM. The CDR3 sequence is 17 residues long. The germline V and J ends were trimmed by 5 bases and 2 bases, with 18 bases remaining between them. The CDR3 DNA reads TGTGCCAGCAGTCCCCCTCTTGTCCGACCCAACACCGGGGAGCTGTTTTTT. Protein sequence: CASSPPLVRPNTGELFF.

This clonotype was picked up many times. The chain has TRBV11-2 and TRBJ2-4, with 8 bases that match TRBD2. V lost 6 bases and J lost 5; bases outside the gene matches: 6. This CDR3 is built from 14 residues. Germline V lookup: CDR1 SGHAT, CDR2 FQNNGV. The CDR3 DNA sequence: TGTGCCAGCAGGTTGTCGGGAGGGGAAAACATTCAGTACTTC. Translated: CASRLSGGENIQYF.

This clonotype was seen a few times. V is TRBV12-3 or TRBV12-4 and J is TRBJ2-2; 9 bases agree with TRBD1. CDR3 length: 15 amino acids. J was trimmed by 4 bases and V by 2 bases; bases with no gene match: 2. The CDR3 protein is CASSLRTGATGELFF. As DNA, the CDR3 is TGTGCCAGCAGTTTAAGGACAGGGGCCACCGGGGAGCTGTTTTTT.

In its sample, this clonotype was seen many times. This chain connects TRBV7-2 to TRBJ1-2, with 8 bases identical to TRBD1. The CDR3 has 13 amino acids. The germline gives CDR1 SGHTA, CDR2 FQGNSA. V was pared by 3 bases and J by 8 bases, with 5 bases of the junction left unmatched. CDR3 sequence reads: CASSFQGAQGYTF. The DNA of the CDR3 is TGTGCCAGCAGCTTCCAGGGGGCGCAAGGCTACACCTTC.